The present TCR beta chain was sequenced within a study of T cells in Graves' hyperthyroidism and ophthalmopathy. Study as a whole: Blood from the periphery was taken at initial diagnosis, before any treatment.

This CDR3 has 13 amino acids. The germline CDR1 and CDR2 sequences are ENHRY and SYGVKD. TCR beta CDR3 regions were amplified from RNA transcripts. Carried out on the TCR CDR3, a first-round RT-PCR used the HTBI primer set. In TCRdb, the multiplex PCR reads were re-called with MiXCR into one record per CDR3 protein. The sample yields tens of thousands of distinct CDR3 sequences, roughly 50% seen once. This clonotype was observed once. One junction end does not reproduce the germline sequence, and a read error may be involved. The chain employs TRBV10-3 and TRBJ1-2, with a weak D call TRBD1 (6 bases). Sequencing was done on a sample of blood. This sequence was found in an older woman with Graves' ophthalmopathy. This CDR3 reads CATSQGANYGYAF. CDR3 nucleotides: TGTGCCACCTCACAGGGCGCGAACTATGGCTACGCCTTC.